The next 22 T cell receptor beta chains were all read from a single sample in a study of cytomegalovirus exposure and HLA in healthy donors. Use of 60 Vbeta and 13 Jbeta primers characterized the PCR. Repertoires were generated with immunoSEQ multiplex PCR, while TCRdb's copy carries only in-frame clones and drops some. The table records under 200,000 clones, 68% of them present only once. Sequences were obtained from PBMCs. The receptors originated from a man in his forties or fifties in good health and CMV-seronegative.

The rearrangement links TRBV4-1 to TRBJ1-3; no clear D. This CDR3 spans 15 amino acids. Per germline, CDR1 MGHRA and CDR2 YSYEKL. V was clipped by 1 base and J by 0 bases, with 7 bases between them. The CDR3 reads CASSQGTYSGNTIYF. CDR3 in DNA: TGCGCCAGCAGCCAAGGGACTTACTCTGGAAACACCATATATTTT.

Only a few counts were recorded for this clone. The chain has TRBV6-5 and TRBJ2-7; 8 bases match TRBD1. Per the germline V gene, CDR1 is MNHEY and CDR2 is SVGAGI. This CDR3 is 14 amino acids long. Trimming at V came to 2 bases and at J to 2 bases, leaving 2 bases not matched to a gene. CDR3 sequence reads: CASSYKDRAYEQYF. The CDR3 DNA reads TGTGCCAGCAGTTACAAGGACAGGGCCTACGAGCAGTACTTC.

The rearrangement uses TRBV6-1 and TRBJ2-5; a possible D gene is TRBD1 (6 bases). CDR1 and CDR2 (germline): MNHNS, SASEGT. V was trimmed by 4 bases and J by 13 bases, leaving 13 bases between them. The CDR3 has 11 residues. The DNA for the CDR3 is TGTGCCAGCAGTGGAGCACAGGGTCGGTACTTC. Translation gives CASSGAQGRYF.

CDR3 in amino acids: CASRRGGGDTQYF. The CDR3 nucleotides read TGTGCCAGCAGGAGGGGGGGCGGGGATACGCAGTATTTT. The chain carries TRBV25-1 and TRBJ2-3, with D maybe TRBD2 (7 bases). The V and J ends lost 6 bases and 6 bases respectively, with 13 bases between them. CDR1 and CDR2 (germline): MGHDK, SYGVNS. The CDR3 is 13 amino acids.

The J gene is TRBJ1-6, the V gene TRBV28, with D possibly matching TRBD1 (5 bases). Trimming took 8 bases from V and 7 from J, leaving 15 bases between them. Germline CDR1 and CDR2: MDHEN and SYDVKM. There are 14 residues in the CDR3. CDR3 protein: CASLSGDRNSPLHF. The CDR3 region has the DNA TGTGCCAGCCTCTCGGGGGACCGAAATTCACCCCTCCACTTT.

The V and J genes are TRBV5-4 and TRBJ1-2, with a possible D match to TRBD1 (6 bases). Germline V gives CDR1 SGHNT, CDR2 YYREEE (reference sequence). The CDR3 covers 13 residues. The V end lost 4 bases, the J end lost 6 bases, and 13 bases lay between the germline ends. Here the CDR3 reads CASSRKQGNGYTF. The DNA for the CDR3 is TGTGCCAGCAGCCGGAAGCAGGGGAATGGCTACACCTTC. Full variable domain (outside the CDR3, taken from reference TRBV5-4 and TRBJ1-2): ETGVTQSPTHLIKTRGQQVTLRCSSQSGHNTVSWYQQALGQGPQFIFQYYREEENGRGNFPPRFSGLQFPNYSSELNVNALELDDSALYLCASSRKQGNGYTFGSGTRLTVV.

V usage is TRBV28 and J usage is TRBJ2-1; tentatively, D is TRBD2 (5 bases). CDR1 and CDR2 (germline): MDHEN, SYDVKM. The CDR3 has 14 residues. V lost 3 bases, J lost 5 bases, and 11 bases lay in between. The CDR3 spells CASSFRTVNNEQFF. The CDR3 DNA follows: TGTGCCAGCAGTTTCAGGACTGTCAACAATGAGCAGTTCTTC. Full variable domain (outside the CDR3, taken from reference TRBV28 and TRBJ2-1): DVKVTQSSRYLVKRTGEKVFLECVQDMDHENMFWYRQDPGLGLRLIYFSYDVKMKEKGDIPEGYSVSREKKERFSLILESASTNQTSMYLCASSFRTVNNEQFFGPGTRLTVL.

The rearrangement links TRBV27 to TRBJ2-3; a weak D match, TRBD1 (5 bases). Germline V gene sequence: CDR1 MNHEY, CDR2 SMNVEV (reference sequence). V was pared by 6 bases and J by 3 bases, with 16 bases between. The CDR3 sequence is 15 residues long. CDR3 coding DNA: TGTGCCAGCAGGGGGCCCCTAAGGGCGACAGATACGCAGTATTTT. It yields the protein CASRGPLRATDTQYF.

J is TRBJ2-5 and V is TRBV29-1; D is uncertain. The better agreement between TRBJ2-7 and the DNA end casts doubt on the J call. Germline CDR1 and CDR2: SQVTM and ANQGSEA. CDR3 length: 15 amino acids. The chain's CDR3 is CSVEEPGPLSYEQYF. DNA for the CDR3: TGCAGCGTTGAAGAACCCGGTCCTTTATCCTACGAGCAGTACTTC.

This sequence joins TRBV2 and TRBJ2-7; D might be TRBD1 (6 bases). The germline V gene has CDR1 SNHLY and CDR2 FYNNEI. The CDR3 is made up of 14 amino acids. Trimming removed 4 bases at V and 8 bases at J, with 18 bases between. As DNA, the CDR3 is TGTGCCAGCAGTGGATCAGGGGATACGATCAAGCAGTACTTC. The encoded protein is CASSGSGDTIKQYF.

This sequence joins TRBV5-4 and TRBJ2-2, with D maybe TRBD1 (6 bases). Deletions cut 0 bases from V and 6 bases from J, with 12 bases between. The length of the CDR3 is 15 residues. CDR1 is SGHNT, CDR2 YYREEE, per germline (reference sequence). CDR3 sequence: CASSLGGRSSGELFF. The CDR3 coding sequence is TGTGCCAGCAGCTTGGGGGGGCGGTCATCCGGGGAGCTGTTTTTT.

The rearrangement links TRBV9 to TRBJ2-1; no clear D gene. V was shortened by 0 bases and J by 6 bases, with 13 bases between the two germline ends. This CDR3 region has 15 residues. The germline V gene encodes CDR1 SGDLS and CDR2 YYNGEE. CDR3 sequence (DNA): TGTGCCAGCAGCGTAGAGGATTTCCCGGGCAATGAGCAGTTCTTC. This sequence encodes CASSVEDFPGNEQFF.

The gene calls are TRBV6-5 and TRBJ2-1; 7 bases agree with TRBD1. With 2 bases clipped from V and 2 bases from J, the junction kept 6 bases outside the gene matches. Germline loops: CDR1 MNHEY, CDR2 SVGAGI. The CDR3 is 16 amino acids. CDR3 in DNA: TGTGCCAGCAGTTACGGCCACAGGGGCCCCTACAATGAGCAGTTCTTC. Translated: CASSYGHRGPYNEQFF.

This clone showed up just a few times. The V gene is TRBV11-2, the J gene TRBJ1-2; 7 bases map to TRBD1. In germline, CDR1 is SGHAT, CDR2 FQNNGV. With 1 base clipped from V and 6 bases from J, the junction kept 5 bases outside the gene matches. This CDR3 has 14 residues. For the CDR3, the DNA is TGTGCCAGCAGCTTAGTCGGCAGGGGGGATGGCTACACCTTC. Translating it yields CASSLVGRGDGYTF.

This clone was counted a single time. The chain has TRBV9 and TRBJ2-2; D may be TRBD1 (6 bases). Trimming removed 0 bases at V and 7 bases at J, with 10 bases between. The CDR3 is made up of 14 amino acids. Germline assignment: CDR1 SGDLS and CDR2 YYNGEE. This chain's CDR3 is CASSVDRAGGELFF. The CDR3 DNA reads as TGTGCCAGCAGCGTAGACAGGGCAGGCGGGGAGCTGTTTTTT.

The chain combines TRBV27 with TRBJ2-2; tentative D call: TRBD1 (6 bases). The CDR3 consists of 15 residues. Germline CDR1 MNHEY, CDR2 SMNVEV (reference sequence). Deletions cut 6 bases from V and 1 base from J, with 12 bases between. The CDR3 loop is CASRTSTGNTGELFF. The CDR3 DNA reads TGTGCCAGCAGGACATCGACAGGGAACACCGGGGAGCTGTTTTTT.

This clone was detected once. V and J are TRBV2 and TRBJ1-1, with D hard to call. V lost 7 bases to trimming and J lost 9 bases, with 18 bases between them. Per the germline V gene, CDR1 is SNHLY and CDR2 is FYNNEI. CDR3 size: 13 residues. The CDR3 region has the DNA TGTGCCAGCACGAACAAGGCCCAGACAAAAGCTTTCTTT. It translates to CASTNKAQTKAFF.

The genes are TRBV7-4 and TRBJ2-5; tentative D call: TRBD1 (5 bases). This CDR3 has 16 residues. Trimming left V 1 base short and J 5 bases short, with 17 bases between. CDR1 is SGHVT, CDR2 SQSDAQ, per germline. The DNA of the CDR3 is TGTGCCAGCAGCTTAGAGATACGCAGGGCCCAGGAGACCCAGTACTTC. It translates to CASSLEIRRAQETQYF.

The chain has TRBV5-4 and TRBJ2-7, with 8 positions matching TRBD2. This CDR3 has 16 amino acids. The J segment lost 3 bases and the V segment lost 1 base, leaving 9 bases of the junction unmatched. Per germline, CDR1 SGHNT and CDR2 YYREEE (reference sequence). This CDR3 is CASSLSGGGGLYEQYF. In nucleotides, the CDR3 is TGTGCCAGCAGCTTGAGCGGGGGCGGGGGCCTCTACGAGCAGTACTTC.

The gene calls are TRBV2 and TRBJ1-5; D gene ambiguous. The germline V gene encodes CDR1 SNHLY and CDR2 FYNNEI. The CDR3 sequence is 15 residues long. The ends were cut back, 5 bases at V and 1 base at J, with 12 bases in the middle. The CDR3 loop is CASSSSGVSNQPQHF. In nucleotides, the CDR3 is TGTGCCAGCAGTTCCTCCGGGGTAAGCAATCAGCCCCAGCATTTT.

This clone appeared a few times. The chain joins TRBV21-1 to TRBJ2-5; no check of the table's D call, TRBD2, against the DNA was made. TRBV21-1 is a pseudogene. The CDR3 runs to 16 residues. CDR3 nucleotides: TGTGCCAGCAGCAAAGCGCTCATCCGGGGGCAAGAGACCCAGTACTTC. Its translation: CASSKALIRGQETQYF.

The rearrangement links TRBV7-9 to TRBJ2-2; weak D call: TRBD2 (5 bases). Trimming shortened V by 4 bases and J by 4 bases, and 10 bases separated the two germline ends. This CDR3 has 14 amino acids. Germline CDR1 SEHNR, CDR2 FQNEAQ (reference sequence). CDR3 in amino acids: CASSSGVGTGELFF. The CDR3 region has the DNA TGTGCCAGCAGCTCCGGGGTTGGCACCGGGGAGCTGTTTTTT.